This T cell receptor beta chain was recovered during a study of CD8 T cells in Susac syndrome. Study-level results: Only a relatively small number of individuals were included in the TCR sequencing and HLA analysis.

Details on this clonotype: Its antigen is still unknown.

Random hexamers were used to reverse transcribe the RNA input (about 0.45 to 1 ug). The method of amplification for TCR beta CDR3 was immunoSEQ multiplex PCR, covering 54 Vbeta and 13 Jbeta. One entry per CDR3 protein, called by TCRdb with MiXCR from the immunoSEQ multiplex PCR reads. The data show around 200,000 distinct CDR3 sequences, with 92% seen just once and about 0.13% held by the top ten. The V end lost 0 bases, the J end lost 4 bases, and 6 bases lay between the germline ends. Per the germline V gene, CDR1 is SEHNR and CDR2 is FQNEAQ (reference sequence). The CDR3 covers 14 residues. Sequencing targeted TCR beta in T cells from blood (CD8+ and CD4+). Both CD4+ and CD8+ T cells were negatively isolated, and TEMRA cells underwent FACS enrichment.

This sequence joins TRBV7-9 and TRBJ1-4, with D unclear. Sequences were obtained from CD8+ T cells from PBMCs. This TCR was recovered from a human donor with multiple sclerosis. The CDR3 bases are TGTGCCAGCAGCTTAGCGGGAATTAATGAAAAACTGTTTTTT. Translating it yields CASSLAGINEKLFF.